This T cell receptor (beta chain) was sequenced during a study of T-cell memory formation after mild COVID-19. The germline V and J ends were trimmed by 6 bases and 3 bases, with 14 bases remaining between them. This CDR3 region has 14 residues. Germline CDR1 and CDR2: KGHSH and LQKENI. The 5'RACE method, run with constant-segment primers, produced TCR alpha and TCR beta cDNA libraries (carrying sample barcodes and UMIs). One entry per CDR3 protein, called by TCRdb with MiXCR from the 5' RACE reads. The sample lists over 250,000 distinct CDR3 sequences, around a sixth seen once, with about a fifth in the top ten. Study observations and caveats: Nothing confirmed that second-wave clones peaking on day 37 were specific for SARS-CoV-2.

This clonotype came up many times. Its antigen is not identified. The chain links TRBV18 to TRBJ2-5; no clear D. This clonotype originated in a young man who had mild COVID-19 (a few samples of this study predate the infection). Cell type and time point are not known. Sequenced material: PBMCs or a T cell subset sorted from them (not recorded which). The CDR3 region is CASSTTNPEETQYF. The CDR3 DNA reads as TGTGCCAGCTCGACGACAAATCCTGAAGAGACCCAGTACTTC.